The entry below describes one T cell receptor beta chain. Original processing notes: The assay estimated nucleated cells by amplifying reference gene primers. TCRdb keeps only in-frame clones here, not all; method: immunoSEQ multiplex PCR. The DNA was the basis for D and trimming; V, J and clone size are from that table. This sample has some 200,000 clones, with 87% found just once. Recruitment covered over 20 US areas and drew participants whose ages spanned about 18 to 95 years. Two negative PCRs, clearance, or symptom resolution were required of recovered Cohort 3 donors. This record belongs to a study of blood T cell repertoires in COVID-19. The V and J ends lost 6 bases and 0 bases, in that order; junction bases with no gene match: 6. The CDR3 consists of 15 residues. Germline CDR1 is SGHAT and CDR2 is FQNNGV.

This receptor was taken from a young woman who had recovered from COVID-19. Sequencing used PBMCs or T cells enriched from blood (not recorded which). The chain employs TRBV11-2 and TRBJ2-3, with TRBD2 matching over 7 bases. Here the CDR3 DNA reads TGTGCCAGCAGGAGAGCGGGGACTAGCACAGATACGCAGTATTTT. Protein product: CASRRAGTSTDTQYF.